Below, 32 T cell receptor beta chains from the same sample are listed, as sequenced in a study of CD8+CD57+ T cells in acquired aplastic anemia. Individuals selected for sequencing had exhibited CD8+CD57+ cell expansion on flow cytometry. TCR beta VDJ combinations and CDR3 sequences were profiled from genomic DNA. Using its own MiXCR run on the reads, TCRdb lists one record per CDR3 protein. Here the sample spans hundreds of thousands of distinct CDR3 sequences, under 40% being singletons. What was sequenced was sorted CD4+, CD8+, or CD8+CD57+ T cells (not recorded which) from PBMCs. These receptors all stem from a human donor with aplastic anemia.

There are many counts of this clonotype. The chain employs TRBV7-6 and TRBJ2-7; possibly TRBD1 for D (5 bases). V gave up 1 base and J gave up 2 bases, with 12 bases separating them. There are 15 residues in the CDR3. Per germline, CDR1 SGHVS and CDR2 FNYEAQ. In DNA, the CDR3 is TGTGCCAGCAGCTTAGAGCTCGGCAGGGCCTACGAGCAGTACTTC. As protein: CASSLELGRAYEQYF.

The V gene is TRBV6-1, the J gene TRBJ2-7; weak D call: TRBD2 (6 bases). Germline V gene sequence: CDR1 MNHNS, CDR2 SASEGT. V lost 8 bases and J lost 9, with 17 bases in between. The CDR3 contains 12 residues. The CDR3 loop is CASGGSGGRQYF. CDR3 nucleotides: TGTGCCAGCGGAGGGTCCGGGGGAAGGCAGTACTTC.

This clonotype has at least ten counts. J is TRBJ1-6 and V is TRBV20-1; 8 nucleotides match TRBD1. CDR1 DFQATT and CDR2 SNEGSKA come from the germline V gene (reference sequence). Trimming took 5 bases from V and 13 from J; bases not matched to a gene: 16. The length of the CDR3 is 15 residues. The CDR3 loop is CSAQAPGTGGTPLHF. The CDR3 DNA reads as TGCAGTGCTCAGGCGCCTGGGACAGGTGGAACTCCCCTCCACTTT.

Worth noting for this clonotype: This may arise from a read error, as a much more abundant clone is one base away. This chain uses TRBV20-1 with TRBJ1-2; a weak D match, TRBD1 (6 bases). CDR1 is DFQATT and CDR2 is SNEGSKA in the germline V gene (reference sequence). The CDR3 length is 13 residues. This CDR3 reads CSARGDTYYCYTF. The DNA of the CDR3 is TGCAGTGCTAGGGGGGACACCTACTATTGCTACACCTTC.

This chain connects TRBV6-1 to TRBJ2-7; the match to TRBD1 covers 9 bases. The V gene end was trimmed by 6 bases and the J gene end by 3 bases; junction bases not matched to a gene: 6. The germline CDR1 and CDR2 sequences are MNHNS and SASEGT. The CDR3 covers 14 residues. CDR3 sequence: CASSRTGVVYEQYF. As DNA, the CDR3 is TGTGCCAGCAGCCGGACAGGGGTTGTCTACGAGCAGTACTTC.

This clonotype was counted ten times or more. The chain recombines TRBV29-1 with TRBJ2-7, with no clear D. CDR1 is SQVTM, CDR2 ANQGSEA, per germline. This CDR3 is 12 amino acids long. V was cut by 5 bases and J by 0 bases, with 8 bases left in between. The DNA of the CDR3 is TGCAGCGTTACCTACTTCTCCTACGAGCAGTACTTC. Translated: CSVTYFSYEQYF.

This clonotype occurred a few times. V usage is TRBV6-1 and J usage is TRBJ1-5; D remains ambiguous. Trimming shortened V by 7 bases and J by 6 bases, and 10 bases separated the two germline ends. The CDR3 covers 12 residues. Germline V lookup: CDR1 MNHNS, CDR2 SASEGT. This CDR3 is CASKIISQPQHF. CDR3 in DNA: TGTGCCAGCAAAATCATAAGTCAGCCCCAGCATTTT.

This clonotype has ten or more counts. The chain joins TRBV5-1 to TRBJ2-2; D gene uncertain. Germline V gene data show CDR1 as SGHRS and CDR2 as YFSETQ. The CDR3 totals 12 residues. Trimming left V 3 bases short and J 5 bases short, with 5 bases between. DNA of the CDR3: TGCGCCAGCAGCTCTAGGACCGGGGAGCTGTTTTTT. Translation gives CASSSRTGELFF.

J is TRBJ2-1 and V is TRBV5-1; 11 bases match TRBD2. Germline assignment: CDR1 SGHRS and CDR2 YFSETQ. The CDR3 sequence is 15 residues long. V gave up 3 bases and J gave up 6 bases; unmatched junction bases: 5. CDR3 coding DNA: TGCGCCAGCAGCTCGGGACTAGCGGAAAGCAATGAGCAGTTCTTC. This gives the protein CASSSGLAESNEQFF.

This clonotype was detected ten times or more. This chain joins TRBV19 and TRBJ1-2; D is perhaps TRBD1 (6 bases). This CDR3 is built from 12 residues. Germline-derived CDR1 and CDR2 are LNHDA and SQIVND (reference sequence). The ends were cut back, 8 bases at V and 8 bases at J, with 15 bases in the middle. The CDR3 protein is CASEQGLGGYTF. DNA for the CDR3: TGTGCCAGTGAACAGGGCCTCGGGGGCTACACCTTC.

This chain uses TRBV3-1 with TRBJ1-2; D not resolved. The CDR3 sequence is 12 residues long. V lost 3 bases and J 1 base, leaving 3 bases between the germline ends. Germline V gene lookup returns CDR1 LGHDT and CDR2 YNNKEL (reference sequence). CDR3 in DNA: TGTGCCAGCAGCCAGTATAACTATGGCTACACCTTC. Its translation: CASSQYNYGYTF.

This sequence joins TRBV6-1 and TRBJ1-5, with TRBD1 as a possible D gene (6 bases). CDR1 and CDR2 from the germline V gene are MNHNS and SASEGT. V was trimmed by 6 bases and J by 5 bases, leaving 14 bases between them. CDR3 length: 14 residues. The CDR3 sequence is CASRSRDTHQPQHF. CDR3 sequence (DNA): TGTGCCAGCAGAAGCCGGGACACTCATCAGCCCCAGCATTTT.

This clonotype occurred many times. V is TRBV7-6 and J is TRBJ1-3; 9 nucleotides align to TRBD1. This CDR3 region has 15 residues. With V trimmed by 5 bases and J by 4 bases, 6 bases remained unmatched. The germline CDR1 and CDR2 sequences are SGHVS and FNYEAQ. The CDR3 DNA follows: TGTGCCAGCAGCCTCAACAGGGGGCCCGGAAACACCATATATTTT. This codes for CASSLNRGPGNTIYF.

This chain joins TRBV10-3 and TRBJ1-5, with 9 nucleotides matching TRBD1. CDR3 length: 14 residues. V shed 10 bases, J shed 3 bases, and the junction held 7 bases outside the gene matches. Germline CDR1 reads ENHRY; CDR2 reads SYGVKD. CDR3 in DNA: TGTGCCAGCAGCAGGGACAGGGACAATCAGCCCCAGCATTTT. As protein: CASSRDRDNQPQHF.

V is TRBV20-1 and J is TRBJ2-3, with D unresolved. CDR1 and CDR2 (germline): DFQATT, SNEGSKA (reference sequence). The CDR3 is made up of 13 amino acids. Trimming cost V 2 bases and J 4 bases, with 10 bases left between them. DNA for the CDR3: TGCAGTGCTAGAACTATGGGTCCAGATACGCAGTATTTT. Its protein is CSARTMGPDTQYF.

The chain joins TRBV29-1 to TRBJ2-7; 7 bases map to TRBD1. CDR1 and CDR2 from the germline V gene are SQVTM and ANQGSEA. J was trimmed by 5 bases and V by 7 bases; bases with no gene match: 11. The CDR3 runs to 13 residues. The CDR3 DNA follows: TGCAGCGCCTTAACAGGGGTTGGGGACGAGCAGTACGTC. Translating gives CSALTGVGDEQYV.

V and J are TRBV9 and TRBJ2-3, with 7 bases lining up with TRBD1. The CDR3 is 16 amino acids. With 4 bases clipped from V and 3 bases from J, the junction kept 11 bases outside the gene matches. The V gene's germline CDR1 is SGDLS and CDR2 YYNGEE. This CDR3 reads CASSTEGGRRTDTQYF. CDR3 DNA sequence: TGTGCCAGCAGCACAGAAGGGGGCAGGAGGACAGATACGCAGTATTTT. Variable domain in full (rest from reference TRBV9 and TRBJ2-3): DSGVTQTPKHLITATGQRVTLRCSPRSGDLSVYWYQQSLDQGLQFLIQYYNGEERAKGNILERFSAQQFPDLHSELNLSSLELGDSALYFCASSTEGGRRTDTQYFGPGTRLTVL.

This clonotype was observed once. The chain has TRBV5-6 and TRBJ2-1; the D call may be TRBD1 or TRBD2 (5 bases each). This CDR3 region has 15 residues. V was trimmed by 5 bases and J by 0 bases, leaving 12 bases between them. In germline, CDR1 is SGHDT, CDR2 YYEEEE. CDR3 in DNA: TGTGCCAGCAGACCGGGACGGAGCTCCTACAATGAGCAGTTCTTC. Translation gives CASRPGRSSYNEQFF.

This clonotype was picked up a small number of times. This chain links TRBV11-2 with TRBJ2-7, with 12 bases matching TRBD2. Germline loops: CDR1 SGHAT, CDR2 FQNNGV. CDR3 length: 16 residues. V gave up 5 bases and J gave up 4 bases; unmatched junction bases: 9. The CDR3 DNA is TGTGCCAGCAGCATCCCTAGCGGGAGGGCCAAATACGAGCAGTACTTC. This sequence encodes CASSIPSGRAKYEQYF.

V and J are TRBV30 and TRBJ2-7; D gene uncertain. The length of the CDR3 is 12 residues. V lost 0 bases and J lost 3, with 6 bases in between. Germline CDR1 GTSNPN, CDR2 SVGIG (reference sequence). CDR3 amino acids: CAWSVARYEQYF. Here the CDR3 DNA reads TGTGCCTGGAGTGTAGCTCGCTACGAGCAGTACTTC.

The V gene is TRBV10-3, the J gene TRBJ1-5, with D tentatively TRBD1 (5 bases). Germline V gene data show CDR1 as ENHRY and CDR2 as SYGVKD. The CDR3 spans 16 residues. The V and J ends lost 10 bases and 1 base respectively, with 20 bases between them. The CDR3 spells CASIIYGDGSNQPQHF. Written as DNA, the CDR3 is TGTGCCAGCATTATTTACGGGGACGGAAGCAATCAGCCCCAGCATTTT.

The CDR3 reads CASSHPSTGSGNYGYTF. CDR3 sequence (DNA): TGCGCCAGCAGCCACCCCTCGACAGGGTCTGGTAACTATGGCTACACCTTC. This chain links TRBV4-1 with TRBJ1-2; 7 bases map to TRBD1. V shed 3 bases and J 1 base; nucleotides not matched to a gene: 11. Per the germline V gene, CDR1 is MGHRA and CDR2 is YSYEKL. This CDR3 has 17 amino acids.

This clonotype was recorded at least ten times. The V gene is TRBV7-2, the J gene TRBJ2-7; D not certain. The CDR3 contains 13 residues. Germline values: CDR1 SGHTA, CDR2 FQGNSA. Trimming removed 8 bases from V and 0 bases from J, with 11 bases in between. The CDR3 DNA is TGTGCCAGCGGAGTGACGGGCTCCTACGAGCAGTACTTC. Translating gives CASGVTGSYEQYF.

This clonotype was seen repeatedly, ten times or more. V gene TRBV19 combines with J gene TRBJ1-2; 9 bases fit TRBD1. This CDR3 has 15 residues. Germline CDR1 LNHDA, CDR2 SQIVND (reference sequence). V shed 5 bases, J shed 4 bases, and the junction held 8 bases outside the gene matches. The CDR3 region has the DNA TGTGCCAGTAGTCTTACAGGGGGCGGATTCTATGGCTACACCTTC. Translated: CASSLTGGGFYGYTF.

Many counts were recorded for this clonotype. The rearrangement links TRBV19 to TRBJ1-2; D unclear. CDR1 LNHDA and CDR2 SQIVND come from the germline V gene (reference sequence). Trimming stripped 3 bases from V and 2 bases from J, with 10 bases between. The CDR3 consists of 14 residues. This CDR3 is CASSMSGANYGYTF. The CDR3 nucleotides read TGTGCCAGTAGTATGTCGGGCGCCAACTATGGCTACACCTTC.

This clonotype was recorded many times. This chain connects TRBV7-9 to TRBJ2-5; no definite D call. V dropped 1 base and J dropped 7 bases, with 13 bases sitting between them. Germline V lookup: CDR1 SEHNR, CDR2 FQNEAQ (reference sequence). The CDR3 totals 14 residues. CDR3 residues: CASSLGVDAGTQYF. In DNA form, the CDR3 reads TGTGCCAGCAGCTTAGGGGTAGATGCAGGGACCCAGTACTTC.

In its sample, this clonotype was seen a few times. This clone may be a read error of a much larger clone one base away. J is TRBJ2-7 and V is TRBV7-8, with TRBD2 matching 8 bases. V was pared by 6 bases and J by 2 bases, with 12 bases of the junction left unmatched. CDR1 SGHVS and CDR2 FQNEAQ come from the germline V gene. CDR3 length equals 16 residues. CDR3 sequence reads: CASRQLAVDLPYEQYF. The CDR3, as DNA: TGTGCCAGCAGGCAACTAGCGGTAGATCTTCCCTACGAGCAGTACTTC.

Note on this clonotype: A much larger clone sits a single nucleotide away, making a read error possible. The chain employs TRBV10-3 and TRBJ2-7, with D tentatively TRBD2 (7 bases). In germline, CDR1 is ENHRY, CDR2 SYGVKD. Trimming pared 0 bases from V and 7 bases from J, leaving 19 bases between. The CDR3 has 16 residues. CDR3 amino acids: CAISESGGTMLLEQYF. The CDR3 DNA reads as TGTGCCATCAGTGAGTCGGGGGGGACAATGCTCCTTGAGCAGTACTTC.

This clonotype was counted between two and nine times. One end of the junction is discordant with germline, which a read error may explain. V is TRBV13 and J is TRBJ2-7; maybe TRBD1 (6 bases). The CDR3 is 16 amino acids. Per the germline V gene, CDR1 is PRHDT and CDR2 is FYEKMQ (reference sequence). For the CDR3, the DNA is TGTGCCAGCAGTTTAGGACAGATCCCCCCGTCCTACGAGCAGTACTTC. This codes for CASSLGQIPPSYEQYF.

This clonotype was seen a handful of times. The genes are TRBV20-1 and TRBJ2-1; 8 nucleotides match TRBD2. The V and J ends lost 1 base and 7 bases, in that order; junction bases with no gene match: 6. CDR1 and CDR2 (germline): DFQATT, SNEGSKA (reference sequence). The CDR3 is made up of 14 amino acids. The CDR3 bases are TGCAGTGCTAGAGGCGGGAGGAGAAGGAATGAGCAGTTCTTC. This gives the protein CSARGGRRRNEQFF.

This clonotype occurred many times. V and J are TRBV29-1 and TRBJ2-7, with TRBD2 matching 12 bases. This CDR3 spans 13 amino acids. Looked up from germline, CDR1 is SQVTM and CDR2 is ANQGSEA. Trimming took 3 bases from V and 4 from J; bases not matched to a gene: 1. The CDR3 DNA is TGCAGCGTTGACACTAGCGGGGGGTACGAGCAGTACTTC. Amino acid sequence: CSVDTSGGYEQYF.

This clonotype occurred once. This chain links TRBV4-1 with TRBJ2-1; 12 bases line up with TRBD2. Germline CDR1 reads MGHRA; CDR2 reads YSYEKL. The ends lost 4 bases at V and 4 bases at J; junction bases unmatched: 8. The CDR3 has 17 amino acids. The CDR3 DNA sequence: TGCGCCAGCAGCCCTCTGACTAGCGGGGGAACTTACAATGAGCAGTTCTTC. Translating gives CASSPLTSGGTYNEQFF.